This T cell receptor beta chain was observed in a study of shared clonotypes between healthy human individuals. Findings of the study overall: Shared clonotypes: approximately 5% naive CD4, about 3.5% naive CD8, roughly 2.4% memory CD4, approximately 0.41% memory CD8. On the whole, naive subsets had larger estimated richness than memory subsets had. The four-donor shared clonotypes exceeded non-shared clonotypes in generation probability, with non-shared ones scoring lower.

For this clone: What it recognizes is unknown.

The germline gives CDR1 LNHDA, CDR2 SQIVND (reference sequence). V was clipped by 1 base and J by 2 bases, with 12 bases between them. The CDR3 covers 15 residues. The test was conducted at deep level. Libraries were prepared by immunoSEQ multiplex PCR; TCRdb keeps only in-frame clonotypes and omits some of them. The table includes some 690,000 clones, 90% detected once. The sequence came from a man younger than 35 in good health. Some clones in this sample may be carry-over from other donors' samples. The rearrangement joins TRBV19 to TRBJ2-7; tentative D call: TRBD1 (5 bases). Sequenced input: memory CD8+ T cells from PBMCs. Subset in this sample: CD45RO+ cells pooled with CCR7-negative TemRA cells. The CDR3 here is CASSIGPQVTYEQYF. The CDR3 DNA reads TGTGCCAGTAGTATAGGTCCACAGGTAACCTACGAGCAGTACTTC.